A single T cell receptor beta chain is shown here with its context. What this receptor recognizes is not known. One end of the junction does not line up with germline, which may come from a read error. All diabetic patients met standard classification criteria for type 1 or type 2 diabetes, with glucose and C-peptide assessed by WHO-recommended methods. Donors with other autoimmune diseases or infections within the previous four weeks were excluded. Roughly 11 milliliters of peripheral blood were drawn from each participant. LymphoPrep density separation was used to isolate PBMCs. Inclusive of the bounding cysteine and phenylalanine, the CDR3 is 14 residues long. The CDR3 DNA has 42 bases and is translated from base 1. Sequences SGHVS (CDR1) and FQNEAQ (CDR2) are obtained from the germline V gene. Sequenced on an Illumina MiSeq. TCRbeta CDR3 amplification used genomic DNA from the sorted T cell subsets as template. The TCRbeta CDR3 region was amplified by multiplex PCR with 30 forward and 13 reverse primers. After the PCR products were purified with AMPure XP beads, a second PCR of approximately 25 cycles was run to add indices and adaptors. Before sequencing, the libraries were purified from gel with the QIAquick Gel Extraction Kit. From the authors' description of their analysis: FLASH was used to merge the paired-end reads, and IgBLAST was used to align the reads to IMGT V, D and J germline references. Reads with below 70% alignment identity to germline references were discarded, and roughly 12,000,000 reads were retained study-wide. IMGT definitions were followed to assign CDR3 boundaries, reading frame and productivity. Highly-expanded clones were defined as clones at or above 1% of reads, and diversity was measured by normalized Shannon entropy. Unpaired two-tailed t-tests were used to test for differences in Shannon entropy between groups. TCRdb reworked the public reads: Q25 trimming with fastp, MiXCR clone assembly, productive beta chains retained. Merged by CDR3 protein, the rows form single entries marked with the most common genes and DNA. These V and J calls are TCRdb output, not the study's own analysis. Within this sample are more than 250,000 distinct CDR3 sequences, with 47% of them counted one time only. Roughly 13% of the sample goes to the ten largest clones.

The data derive from a study of type 1 and type 2 diabetes patients (dated by TCRdb to 2016 to 2017). About the study as a whole: Recruited in China, the cohort was made up of 9 or 10 type 1 diabetes patients, four type 2 diabetes patients and roughly 6 nondiabetic controls. Sequencing of the TCRbeta libraries was paired-end and was performed on Illumina HiSeq 2000 or MiSeq instruments. Type 2 diabetes patients were used as a disease comparison group for the type 1 diabetes patients. A total of about 19 million paired-end reads was generated across the whole study. Across the study, CD4+ and CD8+ T cells were positively selected from PBMCs using CD4 or CD8 MicroBeads on MACS columns. In the study, high-throughput sequencing was used to profile TCRbeta repertoires so that type 1 diabetes, type 2 diabetes and nondiabetic individuals could be compared. Similar V gene usage was observed when roughly 22-cycle and roughly 25-cycle amplification were compared, suggesting similar primer efficiencies and random PCR bias. Overall study outcomes, separate from this receptor: Because only a limited number of T2D and control samples were sequenced, some T1D-only HECs might also appear in more T2D or control samples. Type 2 diabetes and control samples had highly correlated V and J gene usage patterns, with an average between-sample correlation of roughly 0.97. Only a few highly-expanded CD4+ clones (median one) were found in type 2 diabetes patients, and these clones made up a median approximately 4% of reads. In both CD4+ and CD8+ T cells, type 2 diabetes repertoires were highly diverse and significantly more diverse than type 1 diabetes repertoires. The study groups were not matched for age and gender, which could bias interpretation.

Here the chain combines TRBV7-8 and TRBJ2-5, with 7 middle bases fitting TRBD2. Sequencing was done on a sample of peripheral blood mononuclear cells (PBMCs). This clonotype was sampled from a man younger than 30 with type 2 diabetes. The nucleotide sequence is TGTGCCAGAAGCTTAGTGCGGGGGAAAGAGACCCAGTACTTC. Its coded protein is CARSLVRGKETQYF.